What follows describes a single T cell receptor (beta chain). Its target is not known. Germline CDR1 ENHRY, CDR2 SYGVKD. CDR3 length equals 13 residues. Trimming shortened V by 2 bases and J by 9 bases, and 11 bases separated the two germline ends. These data belong to a study of vaccination effects on CD4 cells after COVID-19. Sequencing was preceded by expansion of antigen-specific CD4+ T cells with viral peptide pools in the ViraFEST assay. CD4+ T cells were isolated after 10 days of culture. It was between March and December 2020 that the person had a SARS-CoV-2 infection confirmed by PCR. Produced via immunoSEQ multiplex PCR; TCRdb's table is partial and in-frame only. The table has 30,000 to 45,000 clones, around 73% seen once.

This receptor was taken from a human donor who had a prior SARS-CoV-2 infection. V is TRBV10-3 and J is TRBJ2-1; no clear D gene. Specimen: CD4+ T cells from PBMCs cultured with HCoV-NL63 spike peptides, collected before COVID-19 vaccination. CDR3 sequence (DNA): TGTGCCATCAGTGAGAGCTTCGTCACTGAGCAGTTCTTC. Translating gives CAISESFVTEQFF.